Listed below are T cell receptor beta chains from one sample, sequenced in a study of OX40 agonist ivuxolimab in advanced cancers. Here immunoSEQ multiplex PCR was the method, and the copy in TCRdb shows in-frame clones only, minus some. This sample has about 63,000 clones, with around 85% found just once. Sequencing used CD4+ or CD8+ T cells sorted from blood, obtained in a trial of the OX40 agonist ivuxolimab. The receptor source for this set is an adult with an advanced solid tumor such as melanoma, head and neck, liver or kidney cancer. CDR3s include the opening cysteine and the closing phenylalanine or tryptophan. The D gene is left open where the match is weak. Size is stated for part of the rows, as once, few or many counts, or as a class when the clone is expanded.

TRBJ2-7 | TRBV5-1 | TRBD2 | few | TGCGCCAGCAGAAATGCGGGGGGCTACGAGCAGTACTTC | CASRNAGGYEQYF
TRBJ2-2 | TRBV2 | NA | NA | TGTGCCAGCAGTGAAAGACGGAAAAACACCGGGGAGCTGTTTTTT | CASSERRKNTGELFF
TRBJ1-5 | TRBV4-3 | NA | NA | TGCGCCAGCAGCCAAGACAGAATGGGGGATCAGCCCCAGCATTTT | CASSQDRMGDQPQHF
TRBJ1-1 | TRBV11-3 | TRBD1 | NA | TGTGCCAGCAGCGTACAGGGGGGCACTGAAGCTTTCTTT | CASSVQGGTEAFF
TRBJ2-3 | TRBV9 | TRBD2 | NA | TGTGCCAGCAGCGTAGGGGCGGCTAGCGGGGTCTCAGATACGCAGTATTTT | CASSVGAASGVSDTQYF
TRBJ1-2 | TRBV23-1 | NA | NA | TGCGCCAGCAGTCAACTTCTGGGAGGGGGCTACACCTTC | CASSQLLGGGYTF
TRBJ1-6 | TRBV7-8 | NA | once | TGTGCCAGCAGCTTAGAAGGGGCGAGTTCACCCCTCCACTTT | CASSLEGASSPLHF
TRBJ1-1 | TRBV5-4 | TRBD1 | NA | TGTGCCAGCAGCGCTTCAGGGGGTACTGAAGCTTTCTTT | CASSASGGTEAFF
TRBJ1-5 | TRBV10-3 | TRBD1 | few | TGTGCCATCAGTGAGGACAGGGACCAGCCCCAGCATTTT | CAISEDRDQPQHF
TRBJ1-6 | TRBV6-4 | NA | NA | TGTGCCAGCAGTGTGGAACAGAATTCACCCCTCCACTTT | CASSVEQNSPLHF
TRBJ2-5 | TRBV14 | NA | NA | TGTGCCAGCAGCCAAGATAATGGAAGGGAGACCCAGTACTTC | CASSQDNGRETQYF
TRBJ2-2 | TRBV5-1 | NA | NA | TGCGCCAGCAGCTTGAACCCACCGAGCACGAACACCGGGGAGCTGTTTTTT | CASSLNPPSTNTGELFF
TRBJ2-7 | TRBV5-1 | NA | NA | TGCGCCAGCAGCATGAGCTCAGGTTCAGTCTACGAGCAGTACTTC | CASSMSSGSVYEQYF
TRBJ1-2 | TRBV27 | TRBD1 | NA | TGTGCCAGCAGTTTATCGGGGACAGGGCAGGCCTATGGCTACACCTTC | CASSLSGTGQAYGYTF
TRBJ2-1 | TRBV5-1 | TRBD2 | NA | TGCGCCAGCAGCTCTAGCGGGGGGTCCTACAATGAGCAGTTCTTC | CASSSSGGSYNEQFF